This entry lists 30 T cell receptor beta chains sequenced from one sample in a study of molecular identifiers for immune sequencing clone quantification. TCRdb recomputed calls from the PCR reads with MiXCR, one row per CDR3 protein. The sample consists of approximately 670,000 distinct CDR3 sequences, about 20% of them appearing once. The source material was naive CD8+ T cells from blood, with Jurkat cell RNA spiked in. Subset in this sample: FACS-sorted CD8+CD4-CCR7+CD45RA+ naive T cells. These receptors all stem from a human donor in good health. Some libraries in this study had Jurkat cell RNA spiked in.

This clonotype was recorded a few times. The genes are TRBV19 and TRBJ2-2; D perhaps matches TRBD2 (5 bases). The CDR3 is 13 residues long. V was cut by 7 bases and J by 5 bases, with 11 bases left in between. Germline loops: CDR1 LNHDA, CDR2 SQIVND (reference sequence). The CDR3: CASISSGTGELFF. Written as DNA, the CDR3 is TGTGCCAGTATCTCGTCGGGGACCGGGGAGCTGTTTTTT.

The V and J genes are TRBV11-2 and TRBJ1-4, with D uncertain. Trimming removed 2 bases from V and 0 bases from J, with 7 bases in between. Looked up from germline, CDR1 is SGHAT and CDR2 is FQNNGV. The CDR3 sequence is 15 residues long. This CDR3 is CASSLKTTTNEKLFF. DNA of the CDR3: TGTGCCAGCAGCTTAAAGACGACAACTAATGAAAAACTGTTTTTT.

Worth noting for this clonotype: A clone one base away is much larger, so this may be a read error. No conserved phenylalanine or tryptophan ends this CDR3, so it is likely a read error. No DNA is shown, since the ends of the CDR3 on it are uncertain; the CDR3 is the one TCRdb lists. The chain links TRBV21-1 to TRBJ2-1; the DNA was not used to check the table's D call, TRBD2. TRBV21-1 is a listed pseudogene. From its first to its last residue, the CDR3 has 15 amino acids. CDR3 region: CASSMGLAGDGEQFL.

V is TRBV7-9 and J is TRBJ1-3; no firm D call. Trimming took 5 bases from V and 2 from J, leaving 13 bases between them. CDR3 size: 15 residues. The germline CDR1 and CDR2 sequences are SEHNR and FQNEAQ (reference sequence). The CDR3: CASSPWIRAGNTIYF. The CDR3 coding sequence is TGTGCCAGCAGCCCCTGGATCCGGGCTGGAAACACCATATATTTT.

This clonotype has ten or more counts. As DNA, the CDR3 is TGCGCCAGCAGCCCGAGCCCAGGGTTCCTTCAAATTAATGAAAAACTGTTTTTT. The encoded protein is CASSPSPGFLQINEKLFF. V usage is TRBV5-1 and J usage is TRBJ1-4; tentative D call: TRBD1 (5 bases). The V gene lost 4 bases and the J gene lost 4 bases, with 23 bases spanning the gap. CDR3 length: 18 amino acids. Germline-derived CDR1 and CDR2 are SGHRS and YFSETQ.

This clonotype occurred many times. The chain employs TRBV30 and TRBJ2-5; D perhaps matches TRBD2 (5 bases). The germline CDR1 and CDR2 sequences are GTSNPN and SVGIG (reference sequence). CDR3 length: 15 residues. Trimming removed 5 bases at V and 0 bases at J, with 16 bases between. The CDR3 bases are TGTGCCTGGTCGGGCTTGGACTGGAACCAAGAGACCCAGTACTTC. Its translation: CAWSGLDWNQETQYF.

The CDR3 DNA reads as TGTGCCAGCAGTTTAGGTACCCCCAGGGAGGGGGCCGGGGAGCTGTTTTTT. It codes for CASSLGTPREGAGELFF. The chain has TRBV12-3 or TRBV12-4 and TRBJ2-2, with a possible D match to TRBD2 (7 bases). The CDR3 sequence is 17 residues long. V was shortened by 1 base and J by 6 bases, with 18 bases between the two germline ends.

To note about this clonotype: Germline is not matched at one junction end, which may reflect a read error. This chain uses TRBV6-4 with TRBJ1-5, with unresolved D. CDR1 and CDR2 from the germline V gene are MRHNA and SNTAGT. The CDR3 contains 11 residues. The CDR3 protein is CARVSNRPQHF. In nucleotides, the CDR3 is TGTGCCAGGGTCAGCAATCGGCCCCAGCATTTT.

This clonotype was seen at least ten times. The gene calls are TRBV7-2 and TRBJ2-3; 13 bases line up with TRBD2. CDR3 length: 21 residues. CDR1 and CDR2 (germline): SGHTA, FQGNSA. Unmatched junction bases numbered 23, after V lost 8 bases and J lost 3 bases. CDR3 sequence reads: CASRPRTSGSWGVFGTDTQYF. CDR3 bases: TGTGCCAGCCGCCCACGGACTAGCGGGAGTTGGGGAGTCTTTGGAACAGATACGCAGTATTTT.

Notes on this clonotype: A read error may explain this, as a much larger clone is one base away. The rearrangement links TRBV12-3 or TRBV12-4 to TRBJ2-2; D unclear. This CDR3 is 13 amino acids long. The CDR3 DNA reads TGTGCCGGCAGTTCCTTGGGTGTCGGGGAGCTGTTTTTT. It encodes CAGSSLGVGELFF.

This clonotype was counted ten times or more. The chain recombines TRBV13 with TRBJ2-2; D uncertain. Germline assignment: CDR1 PRHDT and CDR2 FYEKMQ (reference sequence). The V and J ends lost 5 bases and 4 bases respectively, with 20 bases between them. The length of the CDR3 is 17 residues. CDR3 protein: CASSGEVQAVSTGELFF. The CDR3, as DNA: TGTGCCAGCAGCGGAGAGGTCCAGGCAGTTAGCACCGGGGAGCTGTTTTTT.

In its sample, this clonotype was seen many times. The chain joins TRBV28 to TRBJ2-1, with D tentatively TRBD2 (7 bases). The CDR3 is 15 residues long. V lost 3 bases to trimming and J lost 4 bases, with 13 bases between them. Germline V lookup: CDR1 MDHEN, CDR2 SYDVKM. This CDR3 reads CASSFYGGPYNEQFF. DNA for the CDR3: TGTGCCAGCAGTTTCTACGGGGGGCCGTACAATGAGCAGTTCTTC.

With respect to this clonotype: A much larger clone lies a single base off, so this may be a read error. The rearrangement uses TRBV6-5 and TRBJ2-3, with D perhaps matching TRBD1 (5 bases). The CDR3 is 14 amino acids. Germline V gives CDR1 MNHEY, CDR2 SVGAGI. V shed 7 bases and J shed 0 bases, with 11 bases lying between them. CDR3 amino acids: CASKPPGSTDTQYF. As DNA, the CDR3 is TGTGCCAGCAAACCCCCAGGGAGCACAGATACGCAGTATTTT.

As concerns this clonotype: Given a much more abundant clone one base away, this may be a read error. V usage is TRBV13 and J usage is TRBJ2-5; D is ambiguous. Trimming pared 5 bases from V and 7 bases from J, leaving 14 bases between. CDR1 and CDR2 from the germline V gene are PRHDT and FYEKMQ (reference sequence). The CDR3 extends over 13 amino acids. As DNA, the CDR3 is TGTGCCAGCAGCCCCACCGGCCGAGGGACCCAGTACTTC. Protein: CASSPTGRGTQYF.

This clonotype has a count of ten or more. V is TRBV4-1 and J is TRBJ2-3; D is undetermined. Germline values: CDR1 MGHRA, CDR2 YSYEKL. Trimming cost V 0 bases and J 0 bases, with 7 bases left between them. The CDR3 loop spans 15 amino acids. CDR3 loop: CASSQEPASTDTQYF. Written as DNA, the CDR3 is TGCGCCAGCAGCCAAGAGCCAGCTAGCACAGATACGCAGTATTTT.

Remarks on this clonotype: An end of the junction differs from the germline gene, which may be a read error. The chain has TRBV20-1 and TRBJ2-1, with TRBD2 matching 12 bases. There are 18 residues in the CDR3. In germline, CDR1 is DFQATT, CDR2 SNEGSKA (reference sequence). The CDR3 region has the DNA TGCAGTGCTCCTAGGACTAGCGGGACCCCCTACTCCTACAATGGGCAGTTCTTC. Translated: CSAPRTSGTPYSYNGQFF.

This clonotype was counted at least ten times. The chain has TRBV29-1 and TRBJ2-2; 11 nucleotides agree with TRBD2. V was pared by 4 bases and J by 3 bases, with 4 bases of the junction left unmatched. The CDR3 is 15 amino acids. Germline V gives CDR1 SQVTM, CDR2 ANQGSEA. CDR3 amino acids: CSVVLAGAHTGELFF. The CDR3 DNA sequence: TGCAGCGTTGTACTAGCGGGAGCTCACACCGGGGAGCTGTTTTTT.

This clonotype was seen more than once but under ten times. This rearrangement joins TRBV29-1 to TRBJ2-1, with TRBD2 matching over 8 bases. The CDR3 has 15 amino acids. The V and J ends lost 2 bases and 8 bases, in that order; junction bases with no gene match: 11. Germline lookup yields CDR1 SQVTM and CDR2 ANQGSEA. This CDR3 reads CSVEPKREFGYEQFF. The CDR3 DNA reads as TGCAGCGTTGAACCCAAGCGGGAGTTTGGGTATGAGCAGTTCTTC.

The chain joins TRBV7-2 to TRBJ2-2, with 11 nucleotides matching TRBD1. Germline V lookup: CDR1 SGHTA, CDR2 FQGNSA. The ends lost 1 base at V and 6 bases at J; junction bases unmatched: 1. The CDR3 has 15 residues. In DNA form, the CDR3 reads TGTGCCAGCAGCTTAGGGACAGGGGGCCCCGGGGAGCTGTTTTTT. This translates into CASSLGTGGPGELFF.

This clonotype has a count of ten or more. This chain connects TRBV4-1 to TRBJ1-1; 7 bases are shared with TRBD1. The germline V gene encodes CDR1 MGHRA and CDR2 YSYEKL. The CDR3 contains 15 residues. V dropped 1 base and J dropped 1; count of bases not matched to a gene: 3. The CDR3 loop reads CASSQVDRENTEAFF. CDR3 bases: TGCGCCAGCAGCCAAGTCGACAGGGAGAACACTGAAGCTTTCTTT.

This clonotype has a count of ten or more. This chain's CDR3 is CASSNQKKRLAPTKQYF. The DNA of the CDR3 is TGTGCCAGCAGCAACCAAAAGAAACGACTAGCTCCTACGAAGCAGTACTTC. The J gene is TRBJ2-7, the V gene TRBV21-1. TRBV21-1 is an annotated pseudogene. The CDR3 spans 17 residues.

A word on this clonotype: A read error may be the cause here, since a much bigger clone is one base away. No conserved phenylalanine or tryptophan is present at the end of the CDR3, so a read error is the likely explanation. The V and J genes are TRBV11-2 and TRBJ2-3; 11 bases fit TRBD1. Germline V gives CDR1 SGHAT, CDR2 FQNNGV. The length of the CDR3 is 17 residues. With V trimmed by 4 bases and J by 3 bases, 9 bases remained unmatched. The CDR3 loop is CASSSRSGTGGTDTQYS. The CDR3 nucleotides are TGTGCCAGCAGCTCGCGATCCGGGACAGGGGGTACAGATACGCAGTATTCT.

A word on this clonotype: A much larger clone sits a single nucleotide away, making a read error possible. This chain links TRBV6-2 or TRBV6-3 with TRBJ2-3; D is perhaps TRBD2 (6 bases). The CDR3 runs to 15 residues. V was trimmed by 6 bases and J by 4 bases, leaving 17 bases between them. The germline CDR1 and CDR2 sequences are MNHEY and SVGEGT. The CDR3 is CASSADYLSADTQYF. The CDR3 bases are TGTGCCAGCAGCGCGGACTACCTAAGCGCAGATACGCAGTATTTT.

Many counts were recorded for this clonotype. V usage is TRBV7-9 and J usage is TRBJ1-1; 7 bases agree with TRBD1. Germline lookup yields CDR1 SEHNR and CDR2 FQNEAQ (reference sequence). CDR3 length equals 14 residues. The trim removed 3 bases at V and 4 bases at J, leaving 5 bases unmatched. The CDR3 DNA reads as TGTGCCAGCAGCTTGACGACAGGGTTCACTGAAGCTTTCTTT. This translates into CASSLTTGFTEAFF.

This clonotype was observed many times. This chain joins TRBV5-6 and TRBJ2-3, with D perhaps matching TRBD2 (5 bases). Trimming stripped 3 bases from V and 1 base from J, with 12 bases between. The CDR3 has 15 amino acids. Germline CDR1 reads SGHDT; CDR2 reads YYEEEE. CDR3 nucleotide sequence: TGTGCCAGCAGCTGGCTTCTAGCTGGCACAGATACGCAGTATTTT. Its translation: CASSWLLAGTDTQYF.

With respect to this clonotype: One end of the junction fails to match germline, which may point to a read error. The chain uses TRBV7-9 and TRBJ2-5; no clear D gene. This CDR3 contains 12 residues. CDR1 is SEHNR and CDR2 is FQNEAQ in the germline V gene (reference sequence). CDR3 bases: TGTGCCAGCAGCTTAGAGCGAGAGACCCGGTGCTTC. Protein sequence: CASSLERETRCF. The full variable domain, with the rest looked up from reference TRBV7-9 and TRBJ2-5, is DTGVSQNPRHKITKRGQNVTFRCDPISEHNRLYWYRQTLGQGPEFLTYFQNEAQLEKSRLLSDRFSAERPKGSFSTLEIQRTEQGDSAMYLCASSLERETRCFGPGTRLLVL.

This clonotype came up many times. The chain joins TRBV30 to TRBJ2-7; D perhaps matches TRBD2 (5 bases). This CDR3 region has 12 residues. Germline CDR1 GTSNPN, CDR2 SVGIG (reference sequence). V gave up 3 bases and J gave up 2 bases, with 8 bases separating them. CDR3 sequence reads: CAWSRETYEQYF. CDR3 in DNA: TGTGCCTGGAGCCGGGAAACCTACGAGCAGTACTTC.

The table lists this clonotype with a few counts. The rearrangement joins TRBV11-2 to TRBJ1-1; 9 nucleotides agree with TRBD1. This CDR3 spans 13 amino acids. J lost 7 bases, V lost 5 bases, and 5 bases had no gene match. CDR1 SGHAT and CDR2 FQNNGV come from the germline V gene. The DNA for the CDR3 is TGTGCCAGCAGCAGAGACAGGGGGGGTGAAGCTTTCTTT. Translation: CASSRDRGGEAFF.

This clonotype turned up a few times. The rearrangement joins TRBV6-1 to TRBJ1-5; D not resolved. Germline CDR1 is MNHNS and CDR2 is SASEGT. The CDR3 is made up of 14 amino acids. Trimming stripped 10 bases from V and 3 bases from J, with 16 bases between. In nucleotides, the CDR3 is TGTGCCACAGACGACAATTTCCCCAATCAGCCCCAGCATTTT. This translates into CATDDNFPNQPQHF.

In this sample, this clonotype turned up many times. This CDR3 reads CASSEFAGGEAFF. The CDR3 nucleotides read TGTGCCAGCAGTGAATTTGCGGGCGGTGAAGCTTTCTTT. The rearrangement uses TRBV25-1 and TRBJ1-1; D unclear. Germline values: CDR1 MGHDK, CDR2 SYGVNS. The CDR3 has 13 amino acids. V was trimmed by 1 base and J by 7 bases, leaving 10 bases between them.